These T cell receptor beta chains were read from a single sample in a study of early T cells in non-severe SARS-CoV-2 infection. TCRdb reprocessed the 5' RACE reads with MiXCR, giving one entry per CDR3 protein. Counted here are 45,000 to 55,000 distinct CDR3 sequences, about 9.9% occurring once; the ten biggest clones make up roughly a tenth. Sequences were obtained from whole blood. The receptors come from an adult who was a healthcare worker with PCR-confirmed SARS-CoV-2 infection or an uninfected control (not recorded which). CDR3s include the opening cysteine and the closing phenylalanine or tryptophan. D genes are given only for firm matches. Rows give clone size only sometimes, using once, few, many, or a class for an expanded clone.

TRBD1	TRBV27	.	TRBJ1-5	CASSPAGTGHPPQHF	TGTGCCAGCAGCCCCGCAGGGACAGGGCATCCGCCCCAGCATTTT
TRBD2	TRBV28	few	TRBJ2-3	CASSHSGSWGYGTDTQYF	TGTGCCAGCAGCCATAGCGGGAGCTGGGGCTATGGGACAGATACGCAGTATTTT
.	TRBV7-9	.	TRBJ2-5	CASSLTGIQETQYF	TGTGCCAGCAGCTTAACCGGTATTCAAGAGACCCAGTACTTC
.	TRBV7-2	.	TRBJ2-7	CASSPQGRRYEQYF	TGTGCCAGCAGCCCACAGGGTCGCCGGTACGAGCAGTACTTC
TRBD1	TRBV3-1	.	TRBJ1-2	CASSPGQGAYGYTF	TGTGCCAGCAGCCCGGGACAGGGGGCCTATGGCTACACCTTC
TRBD1	TRBV6-1	few	TRBJ1-5	CASTLDRGGQPQHF	TGTGCCAGCACCCTAGACAGGGGGGGTCAGCCCCAGCATTTT
.	TRBV9	.	TRBJ1-2	CASSAAAPGGYGYTF	TGTGCCAGCAGCGCCGCGGCCCCGGGAGGCTATGGCTACACCTTC
.	TRBV29-1	few	TRBJ1-1	CSVEVWSEQLNTEAFF	TGCAGCGTTGAAGTCTGGTCAGAACAGCTGAACACTGAAGCTTTCTTT
TRBD1	TRBV11-2	many	TRBJ2-1	CASSLLQGVGNEQFF	TGTGCCAGCAGCCTACTACAGGGGGTCGGCAATGAGCAGTTCTTC
.	TRBV2	many	TRBJ1-1	CASLFVQGQNTEAFF	TGTGCCAGCCTGTTCGTGCAGGGACAGAACACTGAAGCTTTCTTT
.	TRBV2	few	TRBJ2-5	CASSVGRETQYF	TGTGCCAGCAGTGTCGGCAGGGAGACCCAGTACTTC
TRBD1	TRBV29-1	many	TRBJ1-3	CSVQGQGGNTIYF	TGCAGCGTTCAGGGACAGGGAGGAAACACCATATATTTT
TRBD2	TRBV18	few	TRBJ2-2	CASSNTGTSSGELFF	TGTGCCAGCTCGAACACCGGGACTAGCTCCGGGGAGCTGTTTTTT
.	TRBV6-2/TRBV6-3	few	TRBJ1-1	CASTDWGGYATEAFF	TGTGCCAGCACCGATTGGGGGGGCTATGCGACTGAAGCTTTCTTT
.	TRBV21-1	few	TRBJ1-6	CASSKDTQSPLHF	TGTGCCAGCAGCAAAGACACCCAATCACCCCTCCACTTT
.	TRBV24-1	.	TRBJ2-2	CAASRTQTGELFF	TGTGCCGCATCTAGGACCCAAACCGGGGAGCTGTTTTTT
.	TRBV27	many	TRBJ2-7	CASSFSRGGEQYF	TGTGCCAGCAGTTTTTCTAGGGGAGGCGAGCAGTACTTC
TRBD1	TRBV20-1	few	TRBJ2-7	CSAQDRITYEQYF	TGCAGTGCACAGGACAGGATCACATACGAGCAGTACTTC
.	TRBV29-1	many	TRBJ2-7	CSCRISYEQYF	TGCAGCTGTAGGATCTCCTACGAGCAGTACTTC
.	TRBV3-1	many	TRBJ2-7	CASSQDYSRAYEQYF	TGTGCCAGCAGCCAAGATTACAGCCGAGCCTACGAGCAGTACTTC
.	TRBV5-4	.	TRBJ2-1	CASSLGGASYNEQFF	TGTGCCAGCAGCTTGGGAGGGGCCTCCTACAATGAGCAGTTCTTC
.	TRBV5-1	.	TRBJ2-5	CASSHPDGGLPETQYF	TGCGCCAGCAGCCACCCGGACGGCGGGCTCCCGGAGACCCAGTACTTC
TRBD1	TRBV7-7	many	TRBJ2-7	CASSLLGQGDEQYF	TGTGCTAGCAGCTTATTGGGGCAGGGGGACGAGCAGTACTTC
.	TRBV5-1	.	TRBJ2-3	CASSLENTQYF	TGCGCCAGCAGCTTGGAAAATACGCAGTATTTT
.	TRBV7-2	many	TRBJ2-3	CASSLLAGSPDTQYF	TGTGCCAGCAGCTTACTAGCAGGGTCCCCAGATACGCAGTATTTT
TRBD2	TRBV4-1	.	TRBJ2-3	CASSPGLAERADTQYF	TGCGCCAGCAGCCCGGGACTAGCGGAGAGGGCAGATACGCAGTATTTT
.	TRBV20-1	few	TRBJ1-1	CSARGPRAEAFF	TGCAGTGCTAGGGGTCCCAGGGCTGAAGCTTTCTTT